The following is a TCR beta chain sequence with its context. CDR3 length: 13 amino acids. Trimming removed 0 bases from V and 5 bases from J, with 5 bases in between. Germline V lookup: CDR1 SGHVS, CDR2 FNYEAQ. Produced via immunoSEQ multiplex PCR; TCRdb's table is partial and in-frame only. The data contain around 46,000 clones, 75% to 90% of them singletons. The data were obtained in a study of T cell changes during pregnancy in multiple sclerosis. This sequence joins TRBV7-6 and TRBJ1-5, with D unclear. The starting material was CD8+ T cells from peripheral blood mononuclear cells, obtained in the second trimester of pregnancy. The sequence was obtained from a female donor with multiple sclerosis, enrolled in a pregnancy study. The CDR3 loop is CASSLASYQPQHF. The CDR3 DNA reads as TGTGCCAGCAGCTTAGCATCCTATCAGCCCCAGCATTTT.